Listed below are T cell receptor beta chains from one sample, sequenced in a study of blood T cell repertoires in COVID-19. TCRdb's table, derived via immunoSEQ multiplex PCR, lists solely in-frame clones and lacks some. The data show some 140,000 clones, with over 70% seen just once and more than 15% held by the top ten. The specimen sequenced was peripheral blood. The source of these receptors is a man at least 80 years old with acute or convalescent COVID-19. CDR3s include the opening cysteine and the closing phenylalanine or tryptophan. The D gene is left open where the match is weak. Clone size is stated in some rows and not others, as once, few, many or a class when expanded.

j_call clone_size d_call v_call cdr3_nt cdr3_aa
TRBJ2-5 NA NA TRBV29-1 TGCAGCGTTGTGGGCAGGGAAGAGACCCAGTACTTC CSVVGREETQYF
TRBJ2-6 NA TRBD2 TRBV5-1 TGCGCCAGCAATAACGGGGGGATTGGGGCCAACGTCCTGACTTTC CASNNGGIGANVLTF
TRBJ1-6 NA NA TRBV10-3 TGTGCCATCAGTGACCGGGGGGTGGGTCACTCACCCCTCCACTTT CAISDRGVGHSPLHF
TRBJ2-7 few TRBD2 TRBV11-2 TGTGCCAGCAGCCCGAGCGGGAATTACGAGCAGTACTTC CASSPSGNYEQYF
TRBJ1-2 few NA TRBV7-9 TGTGCCAGCAGCGCGGCAGGGGCGGACTATGGCTACACCTTC CASSAAGADYGYTF
TRBJ2-1 NA TRBD2 TRBV24-1 TGTGCCACCAGTGATTTGCGCGGGGGGGCGGGGCAGTTCTTC CATSDLRGGAGQFF
TRBJ2-5 NA TRBD2 TRBV5-1 TGCGCCAGCAGCGCACAGCCGGGACTAGCGGGGGGGTTGGAGACCCAGTACTTC CASSAQPGLAGGLETQYF
TRBJ2-5 NA NA TRBV5-1 TGCGCCAGCAGCTTCTACAGGAATCAAGAGACCCAGTACTTC CASSFYRNQETQYF
TRBJ1-6 NA TRBD1 TRBV6-2/TRBV6-3 TGTGCCAGCAGCTCCGACAGGGTTTGGAGTAATTCACCCCTCCACTTT CASSSDRVWSNSPLHF
TRBJ2-1 NA TRBD1 TRBV2 TGTGCCAGCAGTGAAGAAGGGGGCCTCCGCTACAATGAGCAGTTCTTC CASSEEGGLRYNEQFF
TRBJ2-3 few NA TRBV12-5 TGTGCTAGTGGTTTACAGGGTGCAGATACGCAGTATTTT CASGLQGADTQYF
TRBJ2-2 NA TRBD1 TRBV10-3 TGTGCCATCAGTGAAGGGACAGGGTACACCGGGGAGCTGTTTTTT CAISEGTGYTGELFF
TRBJ2-3 NA NA TRBV28 TGTGCCAGCAGTTTACTCCCACCGGGAAAGCAGTATTTT CASSLLPPGKQYF
TRBJ2-3 NA NA TRBV4-1 TGCGCCAGCAGCCTCCAGGGAAGAGGCACAGATACGCAGTATTTT CASSLQGRGTDTQYF
TRBJ2-2 NA NA TRBV19 TGTGCCAGTTCCACAGAACCCGGTGCCGGGGAGCTGTTTTTT CASSTEPGAGELFF
TRBJ2-3 NA TRBD2 TRBV7-8 TGTGCCAGCAGCTTTGGACTAGCGGGGGCCACAGATACGCAGTATTTT CASSFGLAGATDTQYF
TRBJ2-3 NA NA TRBV7-9 TGTGCCAGCAGACGGACAGAGAAGCACACAGATACGCAGTATTTT CASRRTEKHTDTQYF
TRBJ1-1 NA NA TRBV7-9 TGTGCCAGCAGCATACAGGGTGGGACTGAAGCTTTCTTT CASSIQGGTEAFF
TRBJ1-6 once NA TRBV19 TGTGCCAGTAGTATTGCTGGGAGCGGTTCACCCCTCCACTTT CASSIAGSGSPLHF
TRBJ1-5 once TRBD1 TRBV6-2/TRBV6-3 TGTGCCAGCAGCATGGGGGGCGGACAGGGTGTTAATCAGCCCCAGCATTTT CASSMGGGQGVNQPQHF
TRBJ2-3 once NA TRBV6-5 TGTGCCAGCCACGACAGGTTCAGTGGGGATACGCAGTATTTT CASHDRFSGDTQYF
TRBJ1-1 NA NA TRBV6-6 TGTGCCAGCAGCATCCGGGAAACTGAAGCTTTCTTT CASSIRETEAFF
TRBJ2-5 NA TRBD1 TRBV19 TGTGCCAGTAGCCTGGGACAGGGACAGACCCAGTACTTC CASSLGQGQTQYF
TRBJ2-2 few TRBD1 TRBV28 TGTGCCAGCACCCGATCCGGGACAGTAAACACCGGGGAGCTGTTTTTT CASTRSGTVNTGELFF
TRBJ1-2 NA TRBD1 TRBV28 TGTGCCAGCAGCCCCGGGACAGGCACTAACTATGGCTACACCTTC CASSPGTGTNYGYTF
TRBJ1-4 NA TRBD1 TRBV6-5 TGTGCCAGCAGTAACAGGGGGTGGAGAGAAAAACTGTTTTTT CASSNRGWREKLFF
TRBJ1-3 NA TRBD1 TRBV7-9 TGTGCCAGCAGCTTCATACAGGGGAACTTTGGAAACACCATATATTTT CASSFIQGNFGNTIYF
TRBJ1-1 NA NA TRBV19 TGTGCCAGTAGTTGGAGGGGGGGGAACACTGAAGCTTTCTTT CASSWRGGNTEAFF
TRBJ1-3 NA NA TRBV9 TGTGCCAGCAGCGTAGGTTTCCCAGCGCTCTCTGGAAACACCATATATTTT CASSVGFPALSGNTIYF
TRBJ2-2 NA TRBD2 TRBV2 TGTGCCAGCAGCGGGACTAGCGGGGGGGCCCACACCGGGGAGCTGTTTTTT CASSGTSGGAHTGELFF
TRBJ2-5 NA NA TRBV3-1/TRBV3-2 TGTGCCAGCGGTGGCGCGGGGCAAGAGACCCAGTACTTC CASGGAGQETQYF
TRBJ2-1 few TRBD1 TRBV18 TGTGCCAGCTCACCACTCCAAGGACAGGGCGATGAGCAGTTCTTC CASSPLQGQGDEQFF
TRBJ1-1 NA NA TRBV29-1 TGCAGCGTCGCCGTGACGGCGGGTGGCACTGAAGCTTTCTTT CSVAVTAGGTEAFF
TRBJ2-3 once TRBD2 TRBV3-1/TRBV3-2 TGTGCCAGCAGTACCGGACTAGCGGCTGATACGCAGTATTTT CASSTGLAADTQYF
TRBJ2-3 few TRBD2 TRBV7-2 TGTGCCAGCACCCCGGCGAGCGGGGGGGCCTACGGCGAGTATTTT CASTPASGGAYGEYF
TRBJ2-5 NA TRBD1 TRBV7-3 TGTGCCAGCAGCCTCGGGACAGGGTCGAAAGAGACCCAGTACTTC CASSLGTGSKETQYF
TRBJ2-2 NA TRBD1 TRBV7-9 TGTGCCAGCAGCACCACAGGGGCCGGGGAGCTGTTTTTT CASSTTGAGELFF
TRBJ2-5 NA NA TRBV9 TGTGCCAGCAGCGTAGGAGTAGAAGAGACCCAGTACTTC CASSVGVEETQYF
TRBJ2-5 NA TRBD2 TRBV6-2/TRBV6-3 TGTGCCAGCAGTTACTCGATCGGGACTAGCGGGGTAGAGACCCAGTACTTC CASSYSIGTSGVETQYF
TRBJ2-2 NA TRBD1 TRBV19 TGTGCCAGTAGTACCTTGACAGGGGGAAGGGGAAGGAACACCGGGGAGCTGTTTTTT CASSTLTGGRGRNTGELFF
TRBJ1-2 NA NA TRBV7-2 TGTGCCAGCAGCCCTCGGGGTGGGGGGGACTATGGCTACACCTTC CASSPRGGGDYGYTF
TRBJ2-5 NA NA TRBV6-2/TRBV6-3 TGTGCCAGCAGCCACCACATAGAGGGCCTCCAAGAGACCCAGTACTTC CASSHHIEGLQETQYF
TRBJ1-2 NA NA TRBV7-9 TGTGCCAGCAGCCCGGACGGGGAATATGGCTACACCTTC CASSPDGEYGYTF
TRBJ1-2 NA NA TRBV2 TGTGCCAGCATCCAAATACAGAGGGGGGGCTACACCTTC CASIQIQRGGYTF
TRBJ1-1 NA TRBD1 TRBV5-6 TGTGCCAGCAGCTTGGAGACTGGACAGGGCCGGAACACTGAAGCTTTCTTT CASSLETGQGRNTEAFF
TRBJ2-7 few TRBD2 TRBV30 TGTGCCTGCGCCCGTCCCGGGACTACCTACGAGCAGTACTTC CACARPGTTYEQYF
TRBJ2-7 NA TRBD1 TRBV18 TGTGCCAGCTCACCGAGACAGGGTGACGAGCAGTACTTC CASSPRQGDEQYF
TRBJ2-2 NA TRBD2 TRBV5-1 TGCGCCAGCAGCTTAAGCGGGGGGGTCCCCCCCGGGGAGCTGTTTTTT CASSLSGGVPPGELFF
TRBJ1-1 NA TRBD1 TRBV10-3 TGTGCCATCAGTGGCCCACAGGAGGACAGGGTCTCTACTGAAGCTTTCTTT CAISGPQEDRVSTEAFF